One TCR beta chain is described in this entry. The target antigen is unknown. The protocol was immunoSEQ multiplex PCR, while the TCRdb copy is restricted to in-frame clones and leaves out a portion. This sample yields 70,000 to 95,000 clones, of which around 83% are seen a single time; roughly 1.4% belongs to the top ten. This entry comes from a study of lymphopenia after photon versus proton radiotherapy. Overall study findings and caveats: A bigger post-nadir fall in TCR diversity correlated inversely with survival time in deceased patients. Post-nadir diversity loss with photons came from oligoclonal expansion, particularly CD8+ Temra cells. Relative stability marked proton patients; photon patients lost diversity and naive cells.

CDR1 and CDR2 (germline): SGHTA, FQGNSA. The trim removed 5 bases at V and 6 bases at J, leaving 18 bases unmatched. The CDR3 runs 17 residues. The sequenced sample was peripheral blood, obtained from a patient treated with proton-based radiotherapy. The V and J genes are TRBV7-2 and TRBJ1-2; 7 nucleotides align to TRBD1. This TCR was sampled from a man between 60 and 75 years old with pancreatic cancer. CDR3 amino acids: CASSARPTGTAVDGYTF. The CDR3, as DNA: TGTGCCAGCAGCGCCAGACCCACCGGGACAGCAGTCGATGGCTACACCTTC.